These T cell receptor beta chains were read from a single sample in a study of shared clonotypes between healthy human individuals. Sequenced by immunoSEQ multiplex PCR; TCRdb stores in-frame clones only, minus some. This table holds about 2 million clones, just under 95% found once. The sequencing input was naive CD8+ T cells sorted from blood. These TCRs come from a man younger than 30 in good health. The CDR3 runs from the conserved cysteine through the conserved F or W. The D gene is left open where the match is weak. Size tells how often a clone was seen (once, few, many) or the class of an expanded clone, and some rows leave it out.

DNA | CDR3 | J | V | D | size
TGTGCCAGCAGCTCGACTAGCGGGGGAGAAGAGACCCAGTACTTC | CASSSTSGGEETQYF | TRBJ2-5 | TRBV11-2 | TRBD2 | once
TGTGCCAGCGCCCCAGGGACAGGCTCCTACGAGCAGTACTTC | CASAPGTGSYEQYF | TRBJ2-7 | TRBV6-5 | TRBD1 | NA
TGTGCCAGCAGTTTCCAGGGGGCGCGGAACTATGGCTACACCTTC | CASSFQGARNYGYTF | TRBJ1-2 | TRBV28 | TRBD1 | once
TGTGCCAGCAGTTTATCCGGGACTACCACCTACGAGCAGTACTTC | CASSLSGTTTYEQYF | TRBJ2-7 | TRBV27 | TRBD2 | NA
TGTGCCAGCAGCGAGGGGGTTCACAATGAGCAGTTCTTC | CASSEGVHNEQFF | TRBJ2-1 | TRBV5-4 | NA | NA
TGTGCCAGCAGTTTCGGAATAAGGCAGCTCTGGGGCGAGCAGTACTTC | CASSFGIRQLWGEQYF | TRBJ2-7 | TRBV28 | NA | NA
TGTGCCAGAATTCGACAGGGGGCGAATTGTCAGCCCCAGCATTTT | CARIRQGANCQPQHF | TRBJ1-5 | TRBV19 | TRBD1 | NA
TGTGCCAGCAGCTCCCAGGGGACTGGATTGAATGAGCAGTTCTTC | CASSSQGTGLNEQFF | TRBJ2-1 | TRBV7-9 | NA | once
TGTGCCAGCAGCTTAGAAACCCTCGGACCGACGTTATATGGCTACACCTTC | CASSLETLGPTLYGYTF | TRBJ1-2 | TRBV7-8 | NA | NA
TGTGCCAGCAGCTTCGGGACAACGACCTCAGATACGCAGTATTTT | CASSFGTTTSDTQYF | TRBJ2-3 | TRBV7-3 | NA | NA
TGTGCCAGCGCCGGCCCGGGACAGGTGACCTACGAGCAGTACTTC | CASAGPGQVTYEQYF | TRBJ2-7 | TRBV28 | TRBD1 | once
TGTGCCAGCAGCTCGACAGTAGGCTACGAGCAGTACTTC | CASSSTVGYEQYF | TRBJ2-7 | TRBV7-9 | NA | NA
TGTGCCAGCACCCCGACTAGCTCCGAGCAGTACTTC | CASTPTSSEQYF | TRBJ2-7 | TRBV5-6 | TRBD2 | NA
TGTGCCAGTAGCGGACAGGGGGACCACGAGCAGTACTTC | CASSGQGDHEQYF | TRBJ2-7 | TRBV19 | TRBD1 | few
TGCGCCAGCAGCCAGTCACAGGGTATGGTAGAGACCCAGTACTTC | CASSQSQGMVETQYF | TRBJ2-5 | TRBV4-3 | NA | NA
TGCAGCGTGGGGGCTAGCGGGAGGACGAGCGAGACCCAGTACTTC | CSVGASGRTSETQYF | TRBJ2-5 | TRBV29-1 | TRBD2 | NA
TGTGCCAGCAGTCGACTAGCGGGAGTCAACAATGAGCAGTTCTTC | CASSRLAGVNNEQFF | TRBJ2-1 | TRBV6-5 | TRBD2 | NA
TGTGCCAGTAGTATACGAGATTATAATTCACCCCTCCACTTT | CASSIRDYNSPLHF | TRBJ1-6 | TRBV19 | NA | once
TGTGCCAGCAAAGAACTAGCGGGAGAGTGGGAGCAGTACTTC | CASKELAGEWEQYF | TRBJ2-7 | TRBV6-5 | TRBD2 | NA
TGTGCCAGCAGTTTATCACAGGGGGGACTAGCGGGCTTCTACGAGCAGTACTTC | CASSLSQGGLAGFYEQYF | TRBJ2-7 | TRBV27 | TRBD2 | NA
TGTGCCATCAGTGACGCGGTTTCCTACGAGCAGTACTTC | CAISDAVSYEQYF | TRBJ2-7 | TRBV10-3 | NA | NA
TGTGCCAGCAGCGTAGGGGCAACAGGACTCCGGGACACTGAAGCTTTCTTT | CASSVGATGLRDTEAFF | TRBJ1-1 | TRBV9 | NA | NA
TGTGCTAGTGTCCTAGAGGCGTTTCCGTCCTACAATGAGCAGTTCTTC | CASVLEAFPSYNEQFF | TRBJ2-1 | TRBV12-5 | NA | NA
TGTGCCAGCAGTTTAAGTGGGAGCGGTTCCTACAATGAGCAGTTCTTC | CASSLSGSGSYNEQFF | TRBJ2-1 | TRBV27 | NA | NA
TGTGCCAGCAGCACAGGGGGGGCCAACAATGAGCAGTTCTTC | CASSTGGANNEQFF | TRBJ2-1 | TRBV7-3 | NA | NA
TGTGCCAGCAGCCCCCAGCGGGGGGGTTACAATGAGCAGTTCTTC | CASSPQRGGYNEQFF | TRBJ2-1 | TRBV7-6 | TRBD2 | NA
TGTGCCAGCAGTGAAGGCGTATACCCAGATACGCAGTATTTT | CASSEGVYPDTQYF | TRBJ2-3 | TRBV6-1 | NA | NA
TGTGCCAGCAGCCCCGGGAGCGGGAACACTGAAGCTTTCTTT | CASSPGSGNTEAFF | TRBJ1-1 | TRBV5-6 | NA | NA
TGTGCCAGCCCCCCCGCGACAGGGCTGTTTTTT | CASPPATGLFF | TRBJ1-4 | TRBV2 | TRBD1 | NA